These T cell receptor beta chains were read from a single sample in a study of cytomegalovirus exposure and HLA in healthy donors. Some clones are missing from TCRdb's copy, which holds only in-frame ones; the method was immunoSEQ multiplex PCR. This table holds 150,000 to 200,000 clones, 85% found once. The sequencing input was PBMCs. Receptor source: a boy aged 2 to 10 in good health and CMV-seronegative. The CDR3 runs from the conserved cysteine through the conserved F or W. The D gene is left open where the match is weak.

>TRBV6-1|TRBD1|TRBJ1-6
CASRTGTVNNSPLHF
TGTGCCAGCAGGACAGGGACAGTCAATAATTCACCCCTCCACTTT
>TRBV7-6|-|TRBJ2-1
CASSLSGLTFEQVF
TGTGCCAGCAGCTTAAGTGGGCTAACGTTCGAGCAGGTCTTC
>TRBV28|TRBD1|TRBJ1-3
CASSPRQGGNTIYF
TGTGCCAGCAGTCCACGACAGGGGGGAAACACCATATATTTT
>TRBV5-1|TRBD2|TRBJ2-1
CASTPELATGGDEQFF
TGCGCCAGCACCCCCGAACTAGCGACCGGAGGGGATGAGCAGTTCTTC
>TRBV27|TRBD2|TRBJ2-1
CASSPRGGNYNEQFF
TGTGCCAGCAGTCCTCGGGGGGGAAACTACAATGAGCAGTTCTTC
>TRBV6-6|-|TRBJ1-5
CASSYGGEGQPQHF
TGTGCCAGCAGTTACGGAGGGGAGGGCCAGCCCCAGCATTTT
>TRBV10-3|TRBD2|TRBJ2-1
CAISVTWEGGEQFF
TGTGCCATCAGTGTTACGTGGGAGGGAGGAGAGCAGTTCTTC
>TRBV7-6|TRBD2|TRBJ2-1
CASSLTPGGREQFF
TGTGCCAGCAGCTTAACTCCGGGGGGGCGGGAGCAGTTCTTC
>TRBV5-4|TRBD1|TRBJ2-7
CASSAGQGTYEQYF
TGTGCCAGCAGCGCTGGACAGGGTACGTACGAGCAGTACTTC
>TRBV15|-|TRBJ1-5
CATSRSPNPGPQHF
TGTGCCACCAGCAGATCCCCCAATCCAGGGCCCCAGCATTTT